This T cell receptor beta chain was sequenced during a study of blood T cells in healthy people across ages. The study, taken as a whole, reports: While age rose, TCR beta diversity per million T cells dropped in a roughly linear way.

About this clonotype: Its target is not known.

The germline V gene has CDR1 SGHRS and CDR2 YFSETQ. The CDR3 is 15 residues long. V dropped 4 bases and J dropped 4 bases, with 17 bases sitting between them. Combining a sample-barcoded 5' primer with a J-beta primer mix, a second PCR ran for 7 to 11 cycles. TCRdb reprocessed the 5' RACE reads via MiXCR and lists one record per CDR3 protein. The repertoire includes roughly 1,500,000 distinct CDR3 sequences, 42% of them detected once, and 7.9% sits in the top ten. The source material was blood. The sequence was obtained from a woman younger than 35 in good health. The chain links TRBV5-1 to TRBJ1-1; the D is unclear. The CDR3: CASSLTPGGSTEAFF. In DNA form, the CDR3 reads TGCGCCAGCAGCCTGACGCCTGGAGGGAGCACTGAAGCTTTCTTT.